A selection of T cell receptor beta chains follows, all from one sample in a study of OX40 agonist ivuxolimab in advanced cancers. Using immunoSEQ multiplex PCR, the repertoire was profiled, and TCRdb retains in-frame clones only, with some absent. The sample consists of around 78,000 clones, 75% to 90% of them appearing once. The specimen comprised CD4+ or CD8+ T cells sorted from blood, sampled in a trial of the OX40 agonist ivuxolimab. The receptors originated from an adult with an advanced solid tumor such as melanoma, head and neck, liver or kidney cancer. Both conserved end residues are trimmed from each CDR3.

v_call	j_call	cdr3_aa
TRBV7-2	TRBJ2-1	ASSLASSEQF
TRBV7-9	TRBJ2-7	ASSLVSWGQPDYEQY
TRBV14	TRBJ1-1	ASSLGGNTEAF
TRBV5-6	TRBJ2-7	ASTGQGYEQY
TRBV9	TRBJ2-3	ASSVSSGDGTQY
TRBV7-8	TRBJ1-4	ASSWSDEGWEKLF
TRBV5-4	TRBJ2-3	ASRPGARDTQY
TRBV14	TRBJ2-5	ASSQGTGVLETQY
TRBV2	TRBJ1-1	ASSEHLNTEAF
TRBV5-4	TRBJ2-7	ASSWETGLAAEQY
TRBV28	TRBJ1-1	ASSPLTGGAEAF
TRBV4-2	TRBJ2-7	ASSQVGGSYEQY
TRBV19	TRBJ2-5	ASTPVYGETQY
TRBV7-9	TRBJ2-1	ASTAGYAGDNEQF
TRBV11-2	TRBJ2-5	ATSSGRGETQY
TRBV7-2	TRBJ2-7	ASSLGVYEQY
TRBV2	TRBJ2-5	ASTPGGWYQETQY
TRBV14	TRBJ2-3	ASSQIGGNTDTQY
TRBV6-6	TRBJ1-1	ASRQTRRSTEAF
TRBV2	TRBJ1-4	ASSEEGLLEKLF
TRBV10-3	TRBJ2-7	AISESTDYEQY
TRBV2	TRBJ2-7	ASSLAGGPGEQY
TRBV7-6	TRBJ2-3	ASSPLPRVGGTDTQY
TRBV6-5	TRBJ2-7	ASSSRNRATDEQY
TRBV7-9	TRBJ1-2	ASSSHPDINYGYT
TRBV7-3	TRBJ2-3	ASSAPSDTQY
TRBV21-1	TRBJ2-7	ASILRGTAYEQY
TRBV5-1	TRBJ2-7	ASSLSLAGGSYEQY
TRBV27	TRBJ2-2	ASSPHRGELF
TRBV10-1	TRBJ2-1	ASSRTGARNEQF
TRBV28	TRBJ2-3	ASTDREGSTDTQY
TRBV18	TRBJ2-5	ASSPEETQY
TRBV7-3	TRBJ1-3	ASSLSPLHSGNTIY
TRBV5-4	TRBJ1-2	ASSQDSYLYGYT
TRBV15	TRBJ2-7	ATSGPGTGDMEQY
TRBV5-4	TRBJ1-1	ASSLGGGNTEAF
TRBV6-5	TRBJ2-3	ASSLNREITDTQY
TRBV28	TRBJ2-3	ASSPPSGLTDTQY
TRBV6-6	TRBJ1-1	ASSSGQANTEAF
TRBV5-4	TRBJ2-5	ASSLRASGLEQETQY
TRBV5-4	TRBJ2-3	ASSPGGTGAGGTDTQY
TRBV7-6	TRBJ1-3	ASSAQGSGNTIY
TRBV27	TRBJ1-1	ASKGTGTGNTEAF
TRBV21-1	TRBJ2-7	ASSKQIDEQY